This passage covers 20 T cell receptor beta chains from one sample sequenced in a study of shared clonotypes between healthy human individuals. Profiled with immunoSEQ multiplex PCR; TCRdb holds only in-frame clones, not every one. The table includes about 690,000 clones, roughly 88% detected once. Sequenced sample: memory CD8+ T cells from PBMCs. Regarding subset: CD45RO+ cells pooled with CCR7-negative TemRA cells. The receptors shown here come from a young man in good health. Some clones in this sample may be carry-over from other donors' samples.

Here the CDR3 DNA reads TGCGCCAGCAGTACCGGGACAGGGGGCGATGGCTACACCTTC. Translation gives CASSTGTGGDGYTF. The rearrangement uses TRBV10-2 and TRBJ1-2; 12 bases match TRBD1. The V and J ends lost 5 bases and 6 bases, in that order; junction bases with no gene match: 4. Germline values: CDR1 WSHSY, CDR2 SAAADI. The CDR3 runs to 14 residues.

The V and J genes are TRBV6-5 and TRBJ2-1; D uncertain. The germline V gene has CDR1 MNHEY and CDR2 SVGAGI. V was pared by 2 bases and J by 3 bases, with 8 bases between. The CDR3 has 14 residues. The CDR3 DNA sequence: TGTGCCAGCAGTTACCTGTCAGACTACAATGAGCAGTTCTTC. It specifies CASSYLSDYNEQFF.

The V and J genes are TRBV7-3 and TRBJ2-3; D tentatively fits TRBD1 or TRBD2 (5 bases each). V was cut by 0 bases and J by 4 bases, with 8 bases left in between. The CDR3 runs to 14 residues. Germline CDR1 SGHTA, CDR2 FQGTGA. The CDR3 region has the DNA TGTGCCAGCAGCTTAACGGGGGAAGCAGATACGCAGTATTTT. Translated, it gives CASSLTGEADTQYF.

The genes are TRBV6-5 and TRBJ2-7; D tentatively fits TRBD1 or TRBD2 (5 bases each). The germline CDR1 and CDR2 sequences are MNHEY and SVGAGI. V was pared by 7 bases and J by 0 bases, with 13 bases between. The CDR3 is 14 amino acids. CDR3 protein: CASTPGAASYEQYF. The DNA of the CDR3 is TGTGCCAGCACCCCCGGGGCGGCCTCCTACGAGCAGTACTTC.

V is TRBV7-3 and J is TRBJ2-6, with D perhaps assigned TRBD1 or TRBD2 (7 bases each). The CDR3 runs 16 residues. V was clipped by 5 bases and J by 2 bases, with 13 bases between them. CDR1 is SGHTA, CDR2 FQGTGA, per germline. The CDR3 coding sequence is TGTGCCAGCAGCCCCCAGGGGGGGGCTGGGGCCAACGTCCTGACTTTC. The encoded protein is CASSPQGGAGANVLTF.

V gene TRBV28 combines with J gene TRBJ2-7, with D unresolved. CDR1 and CDR2 from the germline V gene are MDHEN and SYDVKM. The V end was cut by 6 bases, the J end by 2 bases, with 17 bases between. This CDR3 spans 15 amino acids. This CDR3 is CASSRARTFAYEQYF. DNA for the CDR3: TGTGCCAGCAGCCGAGCCCGGACCTTTGCCTACGAGCAGTACTTC.

In this sample, this clone turned up a few times. The J gene is TRBJ2-2, the V gene TRBV11-3, with D perhaps TRBD1 (6 bases). CDR1 and CDR2 (germline): SGHNT, YENEEA. This CDR3 contains 15 residues. Trimming took off 4 bases at V and 1 base at J, with 10 bases between the two ends. CDR3 bases: TGTGCCAGCAGCTCCCGGGACAAGAACACCGGGGAGCTGTTTTTT. Translating it yields CASSSRDKNTGELFF. The complete variable domain, with remaining parts taken from reference TRBV11-3 and TRBJ2-2, reads EAGVVQSPRYKIIEKKQPVAFWCNPISGHNTLYWYLQNLGQGPELLIRYENEEAVDDSQLPKDRFSAERLKGVDSTLKIQPAELGDSAVYLCASSSRDKNTGELFFGEGSRLTVL.

J is TRBJ2-1 and V is TRBV11-2; 9 nucleotides match TRBD2. The CDR3 runs 13 residues. CDR1 and CDR2 from the germline V gene are SGHAT and FQNNGV. J gave up 0 bases and V 9 bases, and 0 bases lay outside the gene matches. The CDR3 reads CASSGSSYNEQFF. The CDR3 nucleotides are TGTGCCAGTAGCGGGAGCTCCTACAATGAGCAGTTCTTC.

This chain's CDR3 is CASSSRDITLTQYF. CDR3 sequence (DNA): TGTGCCAGCAGCTCCCGGGACATTACATTGACCCAGTACTTC. This chain links TRBV5-6 with TRBJ2-5, with D tentatively TRBD1 (6 bases). V lost 3 bases, J lost 7 bases, and 16 bases lay in between. The CDR3 length is 14 residues. Germline CDR1 and CDR2: SGHDT and YYEEEE.

The chain employs TRBV14 and TRBJ1-1, with D perhaps matching TRBD1 (5 bases). V lost 0 bases to trimming and J lost 4 bases, with 9 bases between them. In germline, CDR1 is SGHDN, CDR2 FVKESK. The CDR3 covers 14 residues. CDR3 loop: CASSQEVGVTEAFF. The CDR3 DNA follows: TGTGCCAGCAGCCAAGAGGTAGGGGTCACTGAAGCTTTCTTT.

The chain has TRBV7-9 and TRBJ2-7; TRBD2 matches at 8 bases. V lost 6 bases and J lost 5; bases outside the gene matches: 9. Germline loops: CDR1 SEHNR, CDR2 FQNEAQ (reference sequence). CDR3 length equals 14 residues. The CDR3 spells CASRQTGTRDEQYF. The CDR3 region has the DNA TGTGCCAGCAGGCAAACCGGGACTAGGGACGAGCAGTACTTC.

The J gene is TRBJ2-1, the V gene TRBV4-1; 7 bases fit TRBD2. Germline V gene lookup returns CDR1 MGHRA and CDR2 YSYEKL. The V segment lost 2 bases and the J segment 7 bases; nucleotides outside the gene matches: 11. The CDR3 is 16 residues long. The CDR3 is CASSQFLGGVDNEQFF. In DNA, the CDR3 is TGCGCCAGCAGCCAATTTCTGGGAGGGGTAGATAATGAGCAGTTCTTC.

For the CDR3, the DNA is TGTGCCATCAGTAGAGACAGTAATGAAAAACTGTTTTTT. Its translation is CAISRDSNEKLFF. J is TRBJ1-4 and V is TRBV10-3, with D tentatively TRBD1 (5 bases). Germline CDR1 reads ENHRY; CDR2 reads SYGVKD. The ends were cut back, 5 bases at V and 4 bases at J, with 8 bases in the middle. This CDR3 spans 13 amino acids.

J is TRBJ2-7 and V is TRBV28; 10 positions match TRBD1. CDR1 is MDHEN and CDR2 is SYDVKM in the germline V gene. CDR3 length: 14 amino acids. With 6 bases clipped from V and 4 bases from J, the junction kept 6 bases outside the gene matches. The DNA of the CDR3 is TGTGCCAGCAGGCCTCCGGGACAGGGGTACGAGCAGTACTTC. Translation gives CASRPPGQGYEQYF.

V gene TRBV10-3 combines with J gene TRBJ1-1; D is undetermined. Germline lookup yields CDR1 ENHRY and CDR2 SYGVKD. V shed 7 bases and J shed 1 base, with 10 bases lying between them. The CDR3 length is 13 residues. CDR3 protein: CAIKGGRNTEAFF. CDR3 coding DNA: TGTGCCATCAAGGGCGGCAGGAACACTGAAGCTTTCTTT.

The chain couples TRBV9 to TRBJ2-7; D not certain. The CDR3 contains 16 residues. Germline assignment: CDR1 SGDLS and CDR2 YYNGEE. V lost 0 bases, J lost 1 base, and 14 bases lay in between. CDR3 in amino acids: CASSVEEGSPSYEQYF. CDR3 nucleotide sequence: TGTGCCAGCAGCGTAGAGGAAGGGTCCCCTTCCTACGAGCAGTACTTC.

This CDR3 reads CASSQETGLGEKLFF. In nucleotides, the CDR3 is TGCGCCAGCAGCCAAGAGACAGGGTTGGGTGAAAAACTGTTTTTT. The chain links TRBV4-3 to TRBJ1-4; 7 nucleotides align to TRBD1. The CDR3 consists of 15 residues. Trimming cost V 0 bases and J 7 bases; bases outside gene matches: 5. Germline assignment: CDR1 LGHNA and CDR2 YSLEER.

The chain joins TRBV18 to TRBJ2-1, with TRBD2 matching 16 bases. The junction had 4 bases not matched to a gene; V was cut back by 9 bases and J by 2 bases. CDR1 and CDR2 (germline): KGHSH, LQKENI. The CDR3 spans 16 residues. In nucleotides, the CDR3 is TGTGCCAGTTCCGGGACTAGCGGGAGGGCCTACAATGAGCAGTTCTTC. Protein product: CASSGTSGRAYNEQFF.

The chain links TRBV7-9 to TRBJ2-1, with D perhaps TRBD2 (7 bases). This CDR3 contains 15 residues. The germline V and J ends were trimmed by 5 bases and 7 bases, with 18 bases remaining between them. Germline loops: CDR1 SEHNR, CDR2 FQNEAQ (reference sequence). CDR3 amino acids: CASSPRLRGGNEQFF. The CDR3 region has the DNA TGTGCCAGCAGCCCACGGTTGAGGGGGGGAAATGAGCAGTTCTTC.

The chain couples TRBV4-3 to TRBJ2-1, with TRBD1 matching over 9 bases. The V segment lost 4 bases and the J segment 3 bases; nucleotides outside the gene matches: 4. From germline, CDR1 is LGHNA and CDR2 YSLEER. The CDR3 consists of 15 residues. CDR3 nucleotide sequence: TGCGCCAGCAGCCCGGACAGGGGTAACTACAATGAGCAGTTCTTC. This translates into CASSPDRGNYNEQFF.